What follows is one T cell receptor (beta chain) and its context. What it binds is unknown. At one of its ends the junction is not consistent with the germline gene, which may arise from a read error. The sample originates from a study of blood T cells in healthy people across ages. Overall study results and limits: Age showed a roughly linear inverse relationship with TCR beta diversity per million T cells. As naive T cell percentage varied, TCR beta diversity correlated strongly with it. Unknown CMV status may confound age-related changes in expanded clones.

With a J-beta primer mix and a sample-barcoded 5' primer, a second PCR ran roughly 7 to 11 cycles. TCRdb passed the 5' RACE reads through MiXCR, listing each CDR3 protein once. The data contain roughly 2 million distinct CDR3 sequences, approximately 50% of them seen just once; the ten biggest clones take up more than 2%. The CDR3 covers 13 residues. Looked up from germline, CDR1 is SGHTA and CDR2 is FQGNSA. Donors were healthy Caucasian individuals from Russia aged roughly 6 to 100. The source of this sequence is a woman aged 35 to 49 in good health. The gene calls are TRBV7-2 and TRBJ2-7, with D unresolved. The sample was blood. Written as DNA, the CDR3 is TGTGCCGGCAGCCCTCAACCTACCTACGAGCAGTACTTC. Protein: CAGSPQPTYEQYF.